The present TCR beta chain was sequenced within a study of OX40 agonist ivuxolimab in advanced cancers. Study-wide background: Of mixed ages from roughly 23 to 80 and averaging about 56 years, the group was approximately 84% male. Study outcomes and limitations: Compared with CD4+, CD8+ T cells on average had more expanded clones.

On this clone: The antigen remains unidentified.

The CDR3 runs to 14 residues. Trimming removed 5 bases from V and 0 bases from J, with 11 bases in between. Per germline, CDR1 SGHTA and CDR2 FQGNSA. Some clones are missing from TCRdb's copy, which holds only in-frame ones; the method was immunoSEQ multiplex PCR. The repertoire consists of roughly 34,000 clones, with 70% to 85% occurring once and the leading ten covering approximately 9.9%. Patients with autoimmune history or systemic immunosuppression were excluded. The receptor comes from an adult with an advanced solid tumor such as melanoma, head and neck, liver or kidney cancer. The sequences come from CD4+ or CD8+ T cells sorted from blood, collected in a trial of the OX40 agonist ivuxolimab. The chain combines TRBV7-2 with TRBJ2-7, with a tentative D call TRBD2 (6 bases). The CDR3 sequence is CASSPVEGSYEQYF. CDR3 nucleotide sequence: TGTGCCAGCAGCCCAGTGGAGGGCTCCTACGAGCAGTACTTC.